These 24 T cell receptor beta chains share one sample of origin, sequenced in a study of Ad26.COV2.S vaccination and SARS-CoV-2 variants. Treatment specified: some 20 received Ad26.COV2.S at low or high dose, single or two shots; roughly five received placebo; per-sample allocation not given. Material that was analyzed had been drawn on day 63 after the first vaccine or placebo injection. Measured with immunoSEQ multiplex PCR; TCRdb has only the in-frame clones, and not every one. Of 300,000 to 500,000 clones in the sample, 75% to 90% were seen once. This specimen consisted of peripheral blood, obtained in a trial of Ad26.COV2.S vaccine versus placebo. The receptors here all came from a person between 18 and 60 years old who received the Ad26.COV2.S COVID-19 vaccine or a placebo.

V usage is TRBV5-6 and J usage is TRBJ1-2; weak D call: TRBD1 (5 bases). CDR1 and CDR2 (germline): SGHDT, YYEEEE. The CDR3 spans 14 residues. The V end was cut by 7 bases, the J end by 4 bases, with 17 bases between. The CDR3 DNA sequence: TGTGCCAGCTCGACGGGGGAGGTCCTCTATGGCTACACCTTC. Protein product: CASSTGEVLYGYTF.

The CDR3 loop is CASSQRGGRTEAFF. As DNA, the CDR3 is TGTGCCAGCAGCCAAAGAGGGGGCCGAACTGAAGCTTTCTTT. The chain combines TRBV3-1 (or the pseudogene TRBV3-2) with TRBJ1-1; 7 bases match TRBD1. Trimming cost V 2 bases and J 5 bases; bases outside gene matches: 5. CDR3 size: 14 residues. Germline V gene sequence: CDR1 LGHDT, CDR2 YNNKEL (reference sequence).

CDR3 protein: CASSYSFPGTTQETQYF. The CDR3 region has the DNA TGTGCCAGCAGCTATTCCTTTCCCGGGACCACACAAGAGACCCAGTACTTC. V gene TRBV7-8 combines with J gene TRBJ2-5; either TRBD1 or TRBD2 may fit D (5 bases each). Trimming shortened V by 4 bases and J by 2 bases, and 20 bases separated the two germline ends. Per the germline V gene, CDR1 is SGHVS and CDR2 is FQNEAQ. This CDR3 is built from 17 residues.

The chain combines TRBV28 with TRBJ2-1; 8 bases align to TRBD1. The CDR3 loop spans 18 amino acids. Losses at the gene ends were 3 bases for V and 1 base for J; bases not matched to a gene: 11. Germline lookup yields CDR1 MDHEN and CDR2 SYDVKM. The CDR3 is CASSFWQGARGSYNEQFF. As DNA, the CDR3 is TGTGCCAGCAGTTTTTGGCAGGGGGCAAGGGGGTCCTACAATGAGCAGTTCTTC.

This clone occurred once. This chain connects TRBV2 to TRBJ2-1; D remains unclear. Germline V lookup: CDR1 SNHLY, CDR2 FYNNEI. This CDR3 region has 13 residues. The V and J ends lost 3 bases and 7 bases respectively, with 10 bases between them. The CDR3, as DNA: TGTGCCAGCAGTGAGATAATGTCGAATGAGCAGTTCTTC. It translates to CASSEIMSNEQFF.

This chain uses TRBV27 with TRBJ2-5; 8 bases agree with TRBD1. This CDR3 comprises 15 residues. Germline assignment: CDR1 MNHEY and CDR2 SMNVEV (reference sequence). J was trimmed by 2 bases and V by 3 bases; bases with no gene match: 5. The DNA of the CDR3 is TGTGCCAGCAGTTTGGGGGGACAGGATCAAGAGACCCAGTACTTC. Protein product: CASSLGGQDQETQYF.

This clone occurred once. The V call is TRBV27, the J call TRBJ1-2; D unresolved. Germline CDR1 and CDR2: MNHEY and SMNVEV (reference sequence). Trimming cost V 8 bases and J 5 bases, with 18 bases left between them. The CDR3 consists of 14 residues. CDR3 in amino acids: CASATRELGYGYTF. CDR3 DNA: TGTGCCAGCGCCACTAGGGAATTGGGTTATGGCTACACCTTC.

This clone has only a few counts. This chain uses TRBV27 with TRBJ2-1, with a weak D call TRBD1 (5 bases). V lost 2 bases to trimming and J lost 3 bases, with 11 bases between them. This CDR3 spans 15 amino acids. The germline gives CDR1 MNHEY, CDR2 SMNVEV (reference sequence). The CDR3 DNA is TGTGCCAGCAGTTTAGGGGCCCCTCGCTACAATGAGCAGTTCTTC. Its translation: CASSLGAPRYNEQFF.

Comments on this clone: The same CDR3 can be traced to other DNA sequences in this sample. V is TRBV5-1 and J is TRBJ1-2; 8 nucleotides match TRBD1. Germline V gene sequence: CDR1 SGHRS, CDR2 YFSETQ. The CDR3 extends over 13 amino acids. Trimming at V came to 0 bases and at J to 5 bases, leaving 0 bases not matched to a gene. The CDR3 region is CASSLGTGYGYTF. The CDR3 bases are TGCGCCAGCAGCTTGGGGACAGGGTATGGCTACACCTTC.

The chain recombines TRBV4-3 with TRBJ1-6, with D tentatively TRBD1 (5 bases). Trimming removed 0 bases at V and 14 bases at J, with 17 bases between. CDR3 length: 15 amino acids. Per the germline V gene, CDR1 is LGHNA and CDR2 is YSLEER. The CDR3 is CASSQEGAPHGSLHF. CDR3 coding DNA: TGCGCCAGCAGCCAAGAAGGGGCTCCCCATGGATCCCTCCACTTT.

This chain uses TRBV6-5 with TRBJ1-3; possible D gene TRBD1, 5 bases. Between the trimmed V and J ends, which lost 4 bases and 3 bases, there was a span of 10 bases. Germline V lookup: CDR1 MNHEY, CDR2 SVGAGI. The CDR3 sequence is 14 residues long. This CDR3 is CASSLGTGGNTIYF. CDR3 DNA sequence: TGTGCCAGCAGTTTGGGGACCGGTGGAAACACCATATATTTT.

The rearrangement links TRBV13 to TRBJ2-3; D call uncertain. CDR1 and CDR2 (germline): PRHDT, FYEKMQ (reference sequence). Trimming removed 1 base at V and 1 base at J, with 3 bases between. The CDR3 is 13 residues long. The CDR3 is CASSLEGTDTQYF. The DNA of the CDR3 is TGTGCCAGCAGCTTAGAAGGCACAGATACGCAGTATTTT.

The gene calls are TRBV7-6 and TRBJ1-5, with 7 bases lining up with TRBD1. The CDR3 consists of 16 residues. With 5 bases clipped from V and 0 bases from J, the junction kept 7 bases outside the gene matches. Looked up from germline, CDR1 is SGHVS and CDR2 is FNYEAQ. Written as DNA, the CDR3 is TGTGCCAGCAGCCCAGGACAGGCTTATAGCAATCAGCCCCAGCATTTT. Translated, it gives CASSPGQAYSNQPQHF.

This chain connects TRBV7-2 to TRBJ1-6, with 8 nucleotides matching TRBD1. Germline CDR1 and CDR2: SGHTA and FQGNSA. There are 16 residues in the CDR3. V trimming: 5 bases; J trimming: 8 bases; junction bases outside the gene matches: 11. CDR3 amino acids: CASSPYGQGGYSPLHF. For the CDR3, the DNA is TGTGCCAGCAGCCCATATGGACAGGGAGGCTATTCACCCCTCCACTTT.

The J gene is TRBJ1-1, the V gene TRBV11-2, with D possibly matching TRBD1 (5 bases). Germline lookup yields CDR1 SGHAT and CDR2 FQNNGV. CDR3 length: 11 residues. Trimming took off 1 base at V and 13 bases at J, with 10 bases between the two ends. The CDR3 sequence: CASSLGEDSFF. Written as DNA, the CDR3 is TGTGCCAGCAGCTTAGGTGAAGACAGTTTCTTT.

The V call is TRBV4-1, the J call TRBJ1-3; no clear D. V lost 0 bases and J lost 9, with 18 bases in between. Germline V gene sequence: CDR1 MGHRA, CDR2 YSYEKL. This CDR3 contains 16 residues. Here the CDR3 reads CASSQDANSLRATIYF. The DNA of the CDR3 is TGCGCCAGCAGCCAAGATGCGAACAGCCTCCGAGCCACCATATATTTT.

J is TRBJ1-6 and V is TRBV5-6; possible D gene TRBD1, 6 bases. Germline loops: CDR1 SGHDT, CDR2 YYEEEE. The CDR3 contains 15 residues. V lost 4 bases and J lost 5, with 13 bases in between. The CDR3 is CASSPVGGNNSPLHF. CDR3 coding DNA: TGTGCCAGCAGCCCTGTAGGGGGAAATAATTCACCCCTCCACTTT.

The rearrangement uses TRBV4-3 and TRBJ2-1, with D possibly TRBD2 on 6 matching bases. Per germline, CDR1 LGHNA and CDR2 YSLEER. The V end was cut by 0 bases, the J end by 9 bases, with 12 bases between. The CDR3 length is 14 residues. The CDR3 DNA sequence: TGCGCCAGCAGCCAAGATCCGCGGGGCGGTGAGCAGTTCTTC. Residues: CASSQDPRGGEQFF.

The V gene is TRBV3-1 (or the pseudogene TRBV3-2), the J gene TRBJ1-2; D is unresolved. This CDR3 has 12 residues. Germline V gene lookup returns CDR1 LGHDT and CDR2 YNNKEL (reference sequence). V gave up 1 base and J gave up 9 bases, with 9 bases separating them. CDR3 in amino acids: CASSQGGRSYTF. The DNA for the CDR3 is TGTGCCAGCAGCCAAGGAGGCCGGAGCTACACCTTC.

The gene calls are TRBV5-4 and TRBJ2-3; D is undetermined. The CDR3 has 14 residues. Trimming removed 4 bases at V and 8 bases at J, with 17 bases between. The germline CDR1 and CDR2 sequences are SGHNT and YYREEE (reference sequence). The CDR3 DNA follows: TGTGCCAGCAGCCGCGACTCCTTCCCCGGTACGCAGTATTTT. Translation: CASSRDSFPGTQYF.

The J gene is TRBJ2-3, the V gene TRBV3-1 (or the pseudogene TRBV3-2), with 10 bases identical to TRBD1. J lost 11 bases, V lost 3 bases, and 2 bases had no gene match. This CDR3 comprises 12 residues. Germline CDR1 is LGHDT and CDR2 is YNNKEL (reference sequence). The DNA of the CDR3 is TGTGCCAGCAGCCAGGGGACAGGGGTGCAGTATTTT. This translates into CASSQGTGVQYF.

The CDR3 here is CASSLFGTEAFF. For the CDR3, the DNA is TGTGCCAGCAGCTTATTTGGGACTGAAGCTTTCTTT. V usage is TRBV7-9 and J usage is TRBJ1-1; D remains unclear. The germline V gene encodes CDR1 SEHNR and CDR2 FQNEAQ (reference sequence). The CDR3 runs 12 residues. Trimming stripped 2 bases from V and 5 bases from J, with 6 bases between.

The chain is built from TRBV6-6 and TRBJ1-2; TRBD1 matches at 9 bases. With 6 bases clipped from V and 6 bases from J, the junction kept 5 bases outside the gene matches. CDR3 length: 13 amino acids. CDR1 and CDR2 (germline): MNHNY, SVGAGI (reference sequence). CDR3 DNA: TGTGCCAGCAGAGCGGGACAGGGTAATGGCTACACCTTC. It is translated as CASRAGQGNGYTF.

The CDR3, as DNA: TGCGCCAGCAGCCTCGACAGGGGGCGGGATGAGCAGTTCTTC. Its protein product is CASSLDRGRDEQFF. The rearrangement links TRBV4-1 to TRBJ2-1; 10 nucleotides match TRBD1. Germline CDR1 MGHRA, CDR2 YSYEKL. This CDR3 spans 14 amino acids. V gave up 4 bases and J gave up 8 bases; unmatched junction bases: 5.